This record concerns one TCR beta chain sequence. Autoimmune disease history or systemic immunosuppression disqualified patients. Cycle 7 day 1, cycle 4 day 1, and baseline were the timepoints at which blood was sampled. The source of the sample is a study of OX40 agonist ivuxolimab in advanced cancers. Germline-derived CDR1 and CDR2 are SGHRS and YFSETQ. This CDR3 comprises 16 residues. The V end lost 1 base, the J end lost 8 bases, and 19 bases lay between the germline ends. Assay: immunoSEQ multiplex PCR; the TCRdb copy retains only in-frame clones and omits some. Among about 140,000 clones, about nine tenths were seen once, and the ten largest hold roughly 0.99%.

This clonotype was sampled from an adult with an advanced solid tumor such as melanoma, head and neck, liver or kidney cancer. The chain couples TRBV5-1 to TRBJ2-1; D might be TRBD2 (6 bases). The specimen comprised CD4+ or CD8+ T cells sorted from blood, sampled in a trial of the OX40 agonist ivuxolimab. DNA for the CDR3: TGCGCCAGCAGCTTGTTCCCCTCGGCGGAGGGCCATGAGCAGTTCTTC. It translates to CASSLFPSAEGHEQFF.